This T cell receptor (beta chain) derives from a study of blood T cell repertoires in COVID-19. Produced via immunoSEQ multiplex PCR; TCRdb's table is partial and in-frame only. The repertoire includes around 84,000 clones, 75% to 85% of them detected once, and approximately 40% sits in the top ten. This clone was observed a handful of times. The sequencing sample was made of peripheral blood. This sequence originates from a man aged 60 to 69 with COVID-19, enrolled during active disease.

DNA for the CDR3: TGTGCCAGTACCCCGTCTGGTAGCGGTAACTACAATGAGCAGTTCTTC. Translated, it gives CASTPSGSGNYNEQFF. This chain links TRBV19 with TRBJ2-1, with D possibly being TRBD2 (6 bases). The CDR3 sequence is 16 residues long. CDR1 and CDR2 from the germline V gene are LNHDA and SQIVND (reference sequence). V lost 7 bases and J lost 3, with 19 bases in between.